The 10 T cell receptor beta chains reported below all come from one sample, sequenced in a study of OX40 agonist ivuxolimab in advanced cancers. Produced via immunoSEQ multiplex PCR; TCRdb's table is partial and in-frame only. The data show about 61,000 clones, roughly 90% seen once. The sequencing here drew on CD4+ or CD8+ T cells sorted from blood, taken in a trial of the OX40 agonist ivuxolimab. The source of these receptors is an adult with an advanced solid tumor such as melanoma, head and neck, liver or kidney cancer.

The chain uses TRBV11-2 and TRBJ1-1; D is ambiguous. The germline V gene has CDR1 SGHAT and CDR2 FQNNGV. The CDR3 has 15 amino acids. The V gene lost 4 bases and the J gene lost 7 bases, with 19 bases spanning the gap. The CDR3 sequence is CASSSPGLYAGEAFF. The CDR3 DNA is TGTGCCAGCAGCTCCCCAGGCCTATATGCCGGTGAAGCTTTCTTT.

The chain joins TRBV6-6 to TRBJ1-6, with unresolved D. Looked up from germline, CDR1 is MNHNY and CDR2 is SVGAGI (reference sequence). The germline V and J ends were trimmed by 8 bases and 13 bases, with 18 bases remaining between them. This CDR3 comprises 13 residues. CDR3: CASVKNSREPLHF. The CDR3 nucleotides are TGTGCCAGCGTTAAGAACTCGAGGGAGCCCCTCCACTTT.

The J gene is TRBJ2-5, the V gene TRBV30, with unresolved D. In germline, CDR1 is GTSNPN, CDR2 SVGIG (reference sequence). Trimming removed 1 base at V and 3 bases at J, with 3 bases between. The CDR3 runs 11 residues. DNA for the CDR3: TGTGCCTGGAGTGGAGAAGAGACCCAGTACTTC. Its translation is CAWSGEETQYF. Full variable domain (missing parts from reference TRBV30 and TRBJ2-5): SQTIHQWPATLVQPVGSPLSLECTVEGTSNPNLYWYRQAAGRGLQLLFYSVGIGQISSEVPQNLSASRPQDRQFILSSKKLLLSDSGFYLCAWSGEETQYFGPGTRLLVL.

The J gene is TRBJ1-5, the V gene TRBV19, with D unclear. CDR1 is LNHDA and CDR2 is SQIVND in the germline V gene (reference sequence). Trimming left V 3 bases short and J 3 bases short, with 9 bases between. CDR3 length: 14 amino acids. This chain's CDR3 is CASSMYRDNQPQHF. Written as DNA, the CDR3 is TGTGCCAGTAGTATGTATAGGGACAATCAGCCCCAGCATTTT.

The CDR3 sequence: CASSYPWARGHTEAFF. CDR3 bases: TGTGCCAGCAGCTACCCTTGGGCCAGGGGGCACACTGAAGCTTTCTTT. The chain carries TRBV28 and TRBJ1-1; TRBD1 agrees at 8 bases. V shed 6 bases and J 3 bases; nucleotides not matched to a gene: 12. This CDR3 spans 16 amino acids. The germline V gene has CDR1 MDHEN and CDR2 SYDVKM.

The chain couples TRBV7-3 to TRBJ2-1; TRBD2 agrees at 10 bases. V lost 4 bases, J lost 7 bases, and 7 bases stayed unmatched. Germline CDR1 and CDR2: SGHTA and FQGTGA. The CDR3 spans 15 residues. CDR3 nucleotides: TGTGCCAGCAGCTCCTCTAGCGGGGGTCCTAATGAGCAGTTCTTC. Protein product: CASSSSSGGPNEQFF.

V is TRBV30 and J is TRBJ1-5, with unresolved D. The CDR3 is made up of 16 amino acids. The germline V and J ends were trimmed by 0 bases and 0 bases, with 12 bases remaining between them. Per germline, CDR1 GTSNPN and CDR2 SVGIG (reference sequence). The CDR3 is CAWSVPSGYSNQPQHF. DNA for the CDR3: TGTGCCTGGAGTGTACCATCGGGGTATAGCAATCAGCCCCAGCATTTT.

The chain joins TRBV7-2 to TRBJ2-3; D unclear. The CDR3 sequence is 12 residues long. CDR1 is SGHTA and CDR2 is FQGNSA in the germline V gene. The V gene lost 7 bases and the J gene lost 0 bases, with 5 bases spanning the gap. CDR3 DNA: TGTGCCAGCACCCATAGCACAGATACGCAGTATTTT. Translation: CASTHSTDTQYF.

J is TRBJ1-5 and V is TRBV19, with D maybe TRBD1 (5 bases). The CDR3 has 17 residues. V lost 3 bases and J lost 4, with 19 bases in between. Germline V gene lookup returns CDR1 LNHDA and CDR2 SQIVND (reference sequence). CDR3 sequence (DNA): TGTGCCAGTAGTATTCCCCCCCCGGAGCAGGGAAATCAGCCCCAGCATTTT. Translated: CASSIPPPEQGNQPQHF.

The chain recombines TRBV6-5 with TRBJ1-1; D is undetermined. V was shortened by 0 bases and J by 10 bases, with 12 bases between the two germline ends. Per germline, CDR1 MNHEY and CDR2 SVGAGI. This CDR3 has 13 amino acids. CDR3 DNA sequence: TGTGCCAGCAGTTACTCTGCGGGGTATCGAGCTTTCTTT. Protein product: CASSYSAGYRAFF.